Listed here are 5 T cell receptor beta chains from one sample, sequenced in a study of blood T cell repertoires in COVID-19. TCRdb's table, derived via immunoSEQ multiplex PCR, lists solely in-frame clones and lacks some. Of tens of thousands of clones listed, 68% were seen once; the top ten hold approximately 9%. Sequencing input: peripheral blood. The source is a woman in her 70s with acute or convalescent COVID-19.

J is TRBJ1-2 and V is TRBV28; 8 nucleotides agree with TRBD1. CDR1 is MDHEN and CDR2 is SYDVKM in the germline V gene. Trimming removed 5 bases from V and 8 bases from J; junction bases left unmatched: 7. The CDR3 extends over 13 amino acids. The CDR3 is CASSPRGRKGYTF. The CDR3 DNA is TGTGCCAGCAGTCCCAGGGGGCGTAAGGGCTACACCTTC.

This clone is labeled medium-sized. The chain uses TRBV5-5 and TRBJ1-4; D is uncertain. This CDR3 has 14 residues. The V end lost 2 bases, the J end lost 8 bases, and 13 bases lay between the germline ends. Germline CDR1 is SGHKS and CDR2 is YYEKEE (reference sequence). CDR3 DNA sequence: TGTGCCAGCAGCTTTCGAGGGCCGGGGGAAAAACTGTTTTTT. Translated, it gives CASSFRGPGEKLFF. Based on the CDR3 plus reference TRBV5-5 and TRBJ1-4, the full variable domain is DAGVTQSPTHLIKTRGQQVTLRCSPISGHKSVSWYQQVLGQGPQFIFQYYEKEERGRGNFPDRFSARQFPNYSSELNVNALLLGDSALYLCASSFRGPGEKLFFGSGTQLSVL.

V gene TRBV5-4 combines with J gene TRBJ1-2, with D possibly being TRBD1 (5 bases). This CDR3 spans 17 amino acids. Between the trimmed V and J ends, which lost 2 bases and 5 bases, there was a span of 22 bases. The germline CDR1 and CDR2 sequences are SGHNT and YYREEE (reference sequence). CDR3 sequence reads: CASSFVRVTTEDYGYTF. CDR3 coding DNA: TGTGCCAGCAGCTTTGTCAGGGTTACCACTGAGGATTATGGCTACACCTTC.

This clone occurred a few times. The V call is TRBV9, the J call TRBJ2-2; no clear D. The length of the CDR3 is 14 residues. Germline V lookup: CDR1 SGDLS, CDR2 YYNGEE. The V gene lost 0 bases and the J gene lost 4 bases, with 7 bases spanning the gap. CDR3 region: CASSVGQVTGELFF. In DNA form, the CDR3 reads TGTGCCAGCAGCGTAGGACAAGTCACCGGGGAGCTGTTTTTT.

In the case of this clone: This specimen includes other DNA sequences encoding the same CDR3. The CDR3 here is CASSFAGNTEAFF. In DNA, the CDR3 is TGTGCCAGCAGTTTTGCGGGGAACACTGAAGCTTTCTTT. The genes are TRBV12-3 or TRBV12-4 and TRBJ1-1, with unresolved D. Trimming shortened V by 3 bases and J by 1 base, and 6 bases separated the two germline ends. This CDR3 is 13 amino acids long.